The clone carrying this T cell receptor beta chain was recorded only once. Study processing details: By means of reference gene primer amplification, nucleated cell counts were estimated. Sequencing used immunoSEQ multiplex PCR; TCRdb keeps in-frame clones, though not all of them. D and trimming come from the DNA, and the V and J calls and clone size come from that table. This table has 200,000 to 250,000 clones, over 80% appearing once. These data are taken from a study of blood T cell repertoires in COVID-19. The wider study: Researchers got acute and convalescent COVID-19 samples from the United States, Italy and Spain. PBMCs, B-cell-depleted T cells, or T cells provided the cDNA or gDNA that made up the material.

Germline V lookup: CDR1 MGHRA, CDR2 YSYEKL. V lost 4 bases and J lost 2; bases outside the gene matches: 2. CDR3 length: 13 residues. The sample comprised PBMCs or T cells enriched from blood (not recorded which). This sequence joins TRBV4-1 and TRBJ2-7; TRBD1 agrees at 7 bases. The clonotype comes from a middle-aged woman who had recovered from COVID-19. CDR3 in amino acids: CASSPDRTYEQYF. In nucleotides, the CDR3 is TGCGCCAGCAGCCCGGACAGGACCTACGAGCAGTACTTC.